This T cell receptor (beta chain) was captured in a study of long-term antiretroviral therapy in people with HIV. V was shortened by 3 bases and J by 8 bases, with 22 bases between the two germline ends. CDR1 is MDHEN, CDR2 SYDVKM, per germline. The CDR3 loop spans 17 amino acids. Every participant with HIV received treatment in the United States. Runs used v3.0 of the immunoSEQ assay and were done at survey level. Method: immunoSEQ multiplex PCR; TCRdb's copy keeps in-frame clones and lacks some. This sample has approximately 25,000 clones; 85% to 90% occur once, and the top ten carry about 5%. The sequenced sample was unsorted PBMCs, obtained about 4.3 years after starting antiretroviral therapy. This sequence joins TRBV28 and TRBJ1-4, with D possibly matching TRBD1 (5 bases). This receptor was taken from a man aged 30 to 39 with HIV. The CDR3 loop is CASSFPPRDGRDEKLFF. CDR3 in DNA: TGTGCCAGCAGTTTCCCCCCTCGAGACGGGCGGGACGAAAAACTGTTTTTT.